This T cell receptor (beta chain) derives from a study of CD8 T cells in ankylosing spondylitis. Study-level points and caveats: Disease-linked clones reportedly showed significant enrichment in matched ankylosing spondylitis synovial fluid. In ankylosing spondylitis blood, a motif of roughly 8 highly homologous TCR beta variants appeared characteristic.

Germline assignment: CDR1 SGHTA and CDR2 FQGTGA. V lost 0 bases and J lost 3, with 9 bases in between. CDR3 size: 15 residues. The TCR beta libraries were generated through quantitative 5'-RACE incorporating molecular barcodes. TCRdb called the 5' RACE reads again in MiXCR, with one record for every CDR3 protein. The sample holds some 130,000 distinct CDR3 sequences; 6% to 8.5% are singletons and the top ten take 9.5% to 15%. This clonotype was observed at least ten times. What it binds is not known. The source is a female donor with ankylosing spondylitis or in good health (not recorded which). The genes are TRBV7-3 and TRBJ1-5, with D possibly being TRBD1 (5 bases). The sequenced material came from blood, either unsorted or a sorted T cell fraction (not recorded which). The CDR3 spells CASSLTWGINQPQHF. The CDR3 DNA reads as TGTGCCAGCAGCTTAACTTGGGGCATCAATCAGCCCCAGCATTTT.